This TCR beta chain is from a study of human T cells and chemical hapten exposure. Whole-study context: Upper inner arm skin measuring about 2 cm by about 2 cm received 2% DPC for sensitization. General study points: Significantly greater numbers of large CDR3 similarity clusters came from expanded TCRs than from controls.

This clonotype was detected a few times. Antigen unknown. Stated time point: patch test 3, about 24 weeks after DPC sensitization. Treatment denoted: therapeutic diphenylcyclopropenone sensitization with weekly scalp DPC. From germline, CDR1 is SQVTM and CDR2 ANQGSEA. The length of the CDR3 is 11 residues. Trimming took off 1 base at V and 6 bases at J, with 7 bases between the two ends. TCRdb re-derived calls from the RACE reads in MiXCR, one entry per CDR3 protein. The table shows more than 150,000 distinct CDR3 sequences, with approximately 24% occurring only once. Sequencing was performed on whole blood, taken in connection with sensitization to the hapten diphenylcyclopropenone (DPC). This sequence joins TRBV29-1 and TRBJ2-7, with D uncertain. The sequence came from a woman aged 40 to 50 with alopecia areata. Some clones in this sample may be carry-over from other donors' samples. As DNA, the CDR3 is TGCAGCGTTGAAGTGAGTAGCGAGCAGTACTTC. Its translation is CSVEVSSEQYF.